These 26 T cell receptor beta chains were sequenced from one sample in a study of beta chain features in type 1 diabetes. As every portion of the isolated RNA was reverse transcribed, the sequencing read expressed TCRB transcripts. Repertoires were generated with immunoSEQ multiplex PCR, while TCRdb's copy carries only in-frame clones and drops some. The repertoire holds about 620,000 clones, with around 15% as singletons. The sample taken for sequencing was naive CD4+ T cells from blood. The receptors stem from a young man in good health.

This clone appeared a few times. This sequence joins TRBV29-1 and TRBJ1-1, with unresolved D. The CDR3 is made up of 12 amino acids. From germline, CDR1 is SQVTM and CDR2 ANQGSEA. V shed 3 bases and J shed 7 bases, with 12 bases lying between them. CDR3 protein: CSVDKGGSEAFF. Written as DNA, the CDR3 is TGCAGCGTTGACAAGGGCGGCAGTGAAGCTTTCTTT.

This clone was found a few times. V is TRBV19 and J is TRBJ2-1; 7 bases fit TRBD1. The CDR3 extends over 15 amino acids. After removal of 4 bases from V and 6 bases from J, the junction contained 9 bases not matched to a gene. Germline V gene sequence: CDR1 LNHDA, CDR2 SQIVND (reference sequence). CDR3 coding DNA: TGTGCCAGTAGTACCCTAGCCGGGACAGCCAATGAGCAGTTCTTC. Its translation: CASSTLAGTANEQFF. The variable domain in full, with the rest retrieved from reference TRBV19 and TRBJ2-1, is DGGITQSPKYLFRKEGQNVTLSCEQNLNHDAMYWYRQDPGQGLRLIYYSQIVNDFQKGDIAEGYSVSREKKESFPLTVTSAQKNPTAFYLCASSTLAGTANEQFFGPGTRLTVL.

V usage is TRBV7-9 and J usage is TRBJ1-6; D is undetermined. V was shortened by 5 bases and J by 7 bases, with 18 bases between the two germline ends. Germline-derived CDR1 and CDR2 are SEHNR and FQNEAQ (reference sequence). The CDR3 contains 16 residues. The CDR3 DNA follows: TGTGCCAGCAGCGTACTCAGGACGGCGCAGAATTCACCCCTCCACTTT. As protein: CASSVLRTAQNSPLHF.

J is TRBJ1-1 and V is TRBV7-9; TRBD1 matches 9 bases. The CDR3 is made up of 15 amino acids. Germline CDR1 is SEHNR and CDR2 is FQNEAQ (reference sequence). V trimming: 5 bases; J trimming: 7 bases; junction bases outside the gene matches: 11. CDR3 sequence (DNA): TGTGCCAGCAGCAATGGACAGGGGTGGTCACGTGAAGCTTTCTTT. Translating it yields CASSNGQGWSREAFF.

The sample holds a few counts of this clone. The chain recombines TRBV5-6 with TRBJ1-1; D may be TRBD1 (5 bases). CDR1 and CDR2 (germline): SGHDT, YYEEEE. CDR3 length: 12 residues. V was clipped by 4 bases and J by 10 bases, with 14 bases between them. The CDR3 DNA follows: TGTGCCAGCAGCAGGGACGCGGCTGTAGCTTTCTTT. This codes for CASSRDAAVAFF.

V usage is TRBV19 and J usage is TRBJ2-3; no definite D call. In germline, CDR1 is LNHDA, CDR2 SQIVND (reference sequence). Trimming removed 9 bases at V and 5 bases at J, with 9 bases between. The CDR3 contains 11 residues. CDR3 sequence: CASPAGDTQYF. CDR3 bases: TGTGCCAGCCCAGCAGGAGATACGCAGTATTTT.

This chain's CDR3 is CSSRALTEAFF. CDR3 DNA sequence: TGCAGCTCCAGGGCCCTGACTGAAGCTTTCTTT. This chain connects TRBV20-1 to TRBJ1-1, with a possible D match to TRBD1 (5 bases). Germline CDR1 reads DFQATT; CDR2 reads SNEGSKA (reference sequence). The CDR3 spans 11 residues.

The V and J genes are TRBV28 and TRBJ2-7; TRBD1 might be the D (5 bases). The germline CDR1 and CDR2 sequences are MDHEN and SYDVKM. There are 14 residues in the CDR3. V was cut by 5 bases and J by 2 bases, with 13 bases left in between. In nucleotides, the CDR3 is TGTGCCAGCAGTCCCTGGACACCGGCCTACGAGCAGTACTTC. Encoded protein: CASSPWTPAYEQYF.

This clone was picked up a small number of times. The chain combines TRBV5-1 with TRBJ2-5; 7 positions match TRBD1. With 0 bases clipped from V and 1 base from J, the junction kept 3 bases outside the gene matches. The length of the CDR3 is 15 residues. The germline CDR1 and CDR2 sequences are SGHRS and YFSETQ. Here the CDR3 reads CASSLGTGAQETQYF. DNA for the CDR3: TGCGCCAGCAGCTTGGGAACAGGGGCCCAAGAGACCCAGTACTTC.

V and J are TRBV9 and TRBJ1-1; D gene unclear. Germline lookup yields CDR1 SGDLS and CDR2 YYNGEE. V shed 2 bases and J shed 6 bases, with 14 bases lying between them. The CDR3 extends over 14 amino acids. This chain's CDR3 is CASSVPTRGAEAFF. CDR3 in DNA: TGTGCCAGCAGCGTCCCTACCCGAGGAGCTGAAGCTTTCTTT. Variable domain in full (rest from reference TRBV9 and TRBJ1-1): DSGVTQTPKHLITATGQRVTLRCSPRSGDLSVYWYQQSLDQGLQFLIQYYNGEERAKGNILERFSAQQFPDLHSELNLSSLELGDSALYFCASSVPTRGAEAFFGQGTRLTVV.

This clone showed up just a few times. V usage is TRBV5-4 and J usage is TRBJ2-3; no clear D gene. This CDR3 comprises 13 residues. The V gene lost 3 bases and the J gene lost 0 bases, with 5 bases spanning the gap. CDR1 SGHNT and CDR2 YYREEE come from the germline V gene (reference sequence). The CDR3 bases are TGTGCCAGCAGCTCCATTAGCACAGATACGCAGTATTTT. It translates to CASSSISTDTQYF.

The chain combines TRBV9 with TRBJ2-2; the D gene could be TRBD1 or TRBD2 (5 bases each). The V gene's germline CDR1 is SGDLS and CDR2 YYNGEE. The germline V and J ends were trimmed by 4 bases and 1 base, with 17 bases remaining between them. The CDR3 sequence is 17 residues long. In nucleotides, the CDR3 is TGTGCCAGCAGCACCTTTCGGGGCACCCTGAACACCGGGGAGCTGTTTTTT. Protein: CASSTFRGTLNTGELFF.

The V gene is TRBV7-8, the J gene TRBJ1-2; D gene uncertain. Germline V gene data show CDR1 as SGHVS and CDR2 as FQNEAQ. V shed 4 bases and J shed 2 bases, with 11 bases lying between them. The CDR3 is 14 residues long. DNA for the CDR3: TGTGCCAGCAGCTACCTCGGGGAGAACTATGGCTACACCTTC. Its translation: CASSYLGENYGYTF.

This clone was observed a few times. This chain uses TRBV7-9 with TRBJ2-7; the match to TRBD1 covers 9 bases. The germline CDR1 and CDR2 sequences are SEHNR and FQNEAQ (reference sequence). V trimming: 4 bases; J trimming: 0 bases; junction bases outside the gene matches: 4. The CDR3 contains 15 residues. The CDR3 DNA reads TGTGCCAGCAGCTGGGACAGGGCCTACTCCTACGAGCAGTACTTC. Residues: CASSWDRAYSYEQYF.

The chain combines TRBV2 with TRBJ2-1; maybe TRBD1 (6 bases). In germline, CDR1 is SNHLY, CDR2 FYNNEI. V was clipped by 5 bases and J by 9 bases, with 11 bases between them. This CDR3 is built from 12 residues. The CDR3 is CASSQQGGEQFF. As DNA, the CDR3 is TGTGCCAGCAGTCAACAGGGTGGTGAGCAGTTCTTC.

The chain couples TRBV5-1 to TRBJ1-1, with D hard to call. CDR1 and CDR2 (germline): SGHRS, YFSETQ. Trimming cost V 0 bases and J 6 bases, with 15 bases left between them. This CDR3 has 15 amino acids. The CDR3 sequence: CASSLANPRGAEAFF. The CDR3 coding sequence is TGCGCCAGCAGCTTGGCCAATCCCAGAGGAGCTGAAGCTTTCTTT.

This chain joins TRBV4-1 and TRBJ1-6, with a weak D call TRBD1 (5 bases). Trimming removed 4 bases from V and 10 bases from J, with 20 bases in between. Germline V gives CDR1 MGHRA, CDR2 YSYEKL. The CDR3 consists of 16 residues. Here the CDR3 DNA reads TGCGCCAGCAGCCGCCAAGGTCGGGACGACCGGTCACCCCTCCACTTT. Translated: CASSRQGRDDRSPLHF.

The rearrangement joins TRBV18 to TRBJ2-3; 7 bases are shared with TRBD2. The length of the CDR3 is 15 residues. Germline V gene sequence: CDR1 KGHSH, CDR2 LQKENI. The V gene end was trimmed by 4 bases and the J gene end by 2 bases; junction bases not matched to a gene: 6. This CDR3 reads CASSREGLTTDTQYF. The CDR3 nucleotides are TGTGCCAGCTCACGGGAGGGACTCACCACAGATACGCAGTATTTT. Full variable domain (outside the CDR3, taken from reference TRBV18 and TRBJ2-3): NAGVMQNPRHLVRRRGQEARLRCSPMKGHSHVYWYRQLPEEGLKFMVYLQKENIIDESGMPKERFSAEFPKEGPSILRIQQVVRGDSAAYFCASSREGLTTDTQYFGPGTRLTVL.

The V and J genes are TRBV5-1 and TRBJ2-5; D is ambiguous. Germline CDR1 is SGHRS and CDR2 is YFSETQ. The CDR3 length is 12 residues. Between the trimmed V and J ends, which lost 0 bases and 2 bases, there was a span of 2 bases. The CDR3 coding sequence is TGCGCCAGCAGCTTGGAACAAGAGACCCAGTACTTC. Amino acids: CASSLEQETQYF.

The chain joins TRBV7-6 to TRBJ2-7, with TRBD1 identical over 9 bases. From germline, CDR1 is SGHVS and CDR2 FNYEAQ. The J segment lost 3 bases and the V segment lost 5 bases, leaving 11 bases of the junction unmatched. The CDR3 has 16 amino acids. The DNA for the CDR3 is TGTGCCAGCAGCCCCCTCAAGGGACAGGGTGTCTACGAGCAGTACTTC. It is translated as CASSPLKGQGVYEQYF.

V gene TRBV5-4 combines with J gene TRBJ1-2, with D hard to call. Germline V gene sequence: CDR1 SGHNT, CDR2 YYREEE (reference sequence). The CDR3 runs 13 residues. The V end lost 2 bases, the J end lost 4 bases, and 9 bases lay between the germline ends. The CDR3 loop reads CASSFTDTYGYTF. The CDR3 nucleotides are TGTGCCAGCAGCTTCACCGACACCTATGGCTACACCTTC.

This clone occurred a few times. The rearrangement links TRBV5-1 to TRBJ1-1, with D hard to call. The ends were cut back, 0 bases at V and 0 bases at J, with 9 bases in the middle. CDR1 and CDR2 (germline): SGHRS, YFSETQ. The CDR3 has 15 amino acids. The CDR3 DNA reads as TGCGCCAGCAGCTTGGAGGCCACTGTGAACACTGAAGCTTTCTTT. This encodes CASSLEATVNTEAFF.

The rearrangement joins TRBV2 to TRBJ2-1, with a tentative D call TRBD2 (6 bases). Germline CDR1 is SNHLY and CDR2 is FYNNEI. The CDR3 sequence is 17 residues long. V gave up 4 bases and J gave up 0 bases, with 16 bases separating them. In nucleotides, the CDR3 is TGTGCCAGCAGTGGGGGCCGTCGGGAGTACTCCTACAATGAGCAGTTCTTC. Amino acids: CASSGGRREYSYNEQFF.

This clone occurred a few times. This same CDR3 is encoded by further DNA sequences in the sample. The V and J genes are TRBV18 and TRBJ2-7; D unclear. Between the trimmed V and J ends, which lost 3 bases and 3 bases, there was a span of 9 bases. CDR1 KGHSH and CDR2 LQKENI come from the germline V gene. CDR3 size: 13 residues. The CDR3 DNA is TGTGCCAGCTCACCTGGTCCAAGCTACGAGCAGTACTTC. It translates to CASSPGPSYEQYF. Using reference TRBV18 and TRBJ2-7 for the parts outside the CDR3, the full variable domain is NAGVMQNPRHLVRRRGQEARLRCSPMKGHSHVYWYRQLPEEGLKFMVYLQKENIIDESGMPKERFSAEFPKEGPSILRIQQVVRGDSAAYFCASSPGPSYEQYFGPGTRLTVT.

This clone has just a few counts. The V call is TRBV9, the J call TRBJ2-2, with D tentatively TRBD1 or TRBD2 (5 bases each). Trimming took 0 bases from V and 6 from J, leaving 12 bases between them. Germline CDR1 SGDLS, CDR2 YYNGEE. The CDR3 has 15 amino acids. CDR3 amino acids: CASSVVGTVAGELFF. The CDR3 bases are TGTGCCAGCAGCGTAGTCGGGACGGTCGCCGGGGAGCTGTTTTTT.

In this sample, this clone turned up a few times. The CDR3 region is CASSLRTSTDTQYF. The CDR3 DNA sequence: TGTGCCAGCTCACTGAGAACTAGCACAGATACGCAGTATTTT. This rearrangement joins TRBV18 to TRBJ2-3; the D is unclear. The germline CDR1 and CDR2 sequences are KGHSH and LQKENI. This CDR3 spans 14 amino acids. The germline V and J ends were trimmed by 4 bases and 0 bases, with 8 bases remaining between them. Combining the CDR3 with reference TRBV18 and TRBJ2-3 gives the whole variable domain NAGVMQNPRHLVRRRGQEARLRCSPMKGHSHVYWYRQLPEEGLKFMVYLQKENIIDESGMPKERFSAEFPKEGPSILRIQQVVRGDSAAYFCASSLRTSTDTQYFGPGTRLTVL.